Listed here are 19 T cell receptor beta chains from one sample, sequenced in a study of regulatory T cells. Amplification used 52 TRBV primers and 13 TRBJ primers. Clones were sequenced by immunoSEQ multiplex PCR, and TCRdb holds only the in-frame ones, with some missing. The sample consists of 20,000 to 25,000 clones, approximately 94% of them appearing once. Material for sequencing was CD8+ T cells sorted from blood. The receptors originated from a child under 10 years old with CD3G deficiency.

This clone was counted a single time. The chain has TRBV12-2 and TRBJ2-5; the table's D call, TRBD2, was not checked against the DNA. TRBV12-2 is assigned pseudogene status. The CDR3 runs to 19 residues. DNA of the CDR3: TGTGCAAGTCGCTTAGACCCCTTTTCGGTAGCGAAGACACAAGAGACCCAGTACTTC. As protein: CASRLDPFSVAKTQETQYF.

This chain uses TRBV13 with TRBJ1-2; 8 positions agree with TRBD1. V lost 6 bases and J lost 7; bases outside the gene matches: 7. This CDR3 contains 13 residues. Germline V gene lookup returns CDR1 PRHDT and CDR2 FYEKMQ (reference sequence). CDR3 DNA sequence: TGTGCCAGCAGTCTTGGACAGGGATCTGGCTACACCTTC. This translates into CASSLGQGSGYTF.

The CDR3 DNA reads as TGTGCCAGCAGCGGGGGACTAGCTAGAAGAGATACGCAGTATTTT. This encodes CASSGGLARRDTQYF. The J gene is TRBJ2-3, the V gene TRBV7-9; 9 positions agree with TRBD2. Per germline, CDR1 SEHNR and CDR2 FQNEAQ (reference sequence). Germline trimming cut 5 bases from V and 5 bases from J; bases unmatched to any gene: 8. The CDR3 is made up of 15 amino acids.

The rearrangement joins TRBV28 to TRBJ2-2; D tentatively reads TRBD1 or TRBD2 (6 bases each). CDR1 is MDHEN and CDR2 is SYDVKM in the germline V gene. The CDR3 spans 16 residues. Trimming took off 6 bases at V and 3 bases at J, with 17 bases between the two ends. CDR3 in amino acids: CASRQGRSGYTGELFF. Written as DNA, the CDR3 is TGTGCCAGCAGGCAGGGGAGGTCGGGGTACACCGGGGAGCTGTTTTTT.

This chain uses TRBV9 with TRBJ2-5; D is uncertain. V lost 2 bases and J 0 bases, leaving 5 bases between the germline ends. Germline CDR1 SGDLS, CDR2 YYNGEE. The CDR3 sequence is 13 residues long. The CDR3 DNA is TGTGCCAGCAGCGTTGGGAACCAAGAGACCCAGTACTTC. Amino acid sequence: CASSVGNQETQYF.

In the case of this clone: The identical CDR3 is also encoded by other nucleotide sequences in the sample. The V and J genes are TRBV5-1 and TRBJ2-1; D gene unclear. The CDR3 has 12 residues. Germline V gene data show CDR1 as SGHRS and CDR2 as YFSETQ. The germline V and J ends were trimmed by 0 bases and 7 bases, with 5 bases remaining between them. The DNA of the CDR3 is TGCGCCAGCAGCTTGGAAGGTAATGAGCAGTTCTTC. Protein: CASSLEGNEQFF. The complete variable domain, with remaining parts taken from reference TRBV5-1 and TRBJ2-1, reads KAGVTQTPRYLIKTRGQQVTLSCSPISGHRSVSWYQQTPGQGLQFLFEYFSETQRNKGNFPGRFSGRQFSNSRSEMNVSTLELGDSALYLCASSLEGNEQFFGPGTRLTVL.

This chain joins TRBV9 and TRBJ2-1; 9 nucleotides agree with TRBD2. Unmatched junction bases numbered 6, after V lost 0 bases and J lost 8 bases. This CDR3 spans 15 amino acids. CDR1 is SGDLS, CDR2 YYNGEE, per germline. This CDR3 reads CASSVEGLAVDEQFF. The CDR3 DNA follows: TGTGCCAGCAGCGTAGAGGGACTAGCCGTCGATGAGCAGTTCTTC.

The chain combines TRBV7-9 with TRBJ2-5; maybe TRBD2 (5 bases). The DNA matches TRBJ2-7 better at its end, which makes the J call doubtful. In germline, CDR1 is SEHNR, CDR2 FQNEAQ (reference sequence). This CDR3 contains 12 residues. The CDR3 loop reads CASSLGGREQYF. The CDR3 DNA is TGTGCCAGCAGCTTAGGAGGGCGCGAGCAGTACTTC.

This clone is labeled medium-sized. This rearrangement joins TRBV28 to TRBJ1-5; a weak D match, TRBD1 (5 bases). This CDR3 has 15 residues. The germline V and J ends were trimmed by 2 bases and 7 bases, with 15 bases remaining between them. CDR1 is MDHEN, CDR2 SYDVKM, per germline. As DNA, the CDR3 is TGTGCCAGCAGTTTAGACGGGGGATCGGAGCAGCCCCAGCATTTT. This translates into CASSLDGGSEQPQHF.

The CDR3 sequence is CASSMGDSSYEQYF. The CDR3 DNA reads TGTGCCAGCAGTATGGGGGACAGTAGCTACGAGCAGTACTTC. The chain carries TRBV6-1 and TRBJ2-7; TRBD1 matches 7 bases. The germline V gene has CDR1 MNHNS and CDR2 SASEGT. This CDR3 comprises 14 residues. Trimming removed 5 bases from V and 3 bases from J; junction bases left unmatched: 7.

The chain recombines TRBV7-9 with TRBJ1-2; 12 nucleotides agree with TRBD1. Germline CDR1 and CDR2: SEHNR and FQNEAQ (reference sequence). This CDR3 has 16 residues. The trim removed 4 bases at V and 6 bases at J, leaving 9 bases unmatched. The DNA for the CDR3 is TGTGCCAGCAGCTCATCCGGGACAGGGGGCATAGATGGCTACACCTTC. Translating it yields CASSSSGTGGIDGYTF.

This clone was recorded a few times. The chain couples TRBV5-1 to TRBJ2-3, with D unclear. Germline lookup yields CDR1 SGHRS and CDR2 YFSETQ. V was pared by 0 bases and J by 0 bases, with 14 bases between. CDR3 length: 17 amino acids. Here the CDR3 DNA reads TGCGCCAGCAGCTTGGCTGCCGAATCTCCTAGCACAGATACGCAGTATTTT. This sequence encodes CASSLAAESPSTDTQYF.

This rearrangement joins TRBV11-3 to TRBJ2-7, with D hard to call. V was shortened by 3 bases and J by 3 bases, with 9 bases between the two germline ends. The length of the CDR3 is 13 residues. Germline V gene data show CDR1 as SGHNT and CDR2 as YENEEA. The CDR3 DNA is TGTGCCAGCAGCTTTAGCCAATACTACGAGCAGTACTTC. Translated: CASSFSQYYEQYF.

The CDR3 DNA is TGTGCCAGCTCCCCAGCCGTGAACACTGAAGCTTTCTTT. Amino acid sequence: CASSPAVNTEAFF. This chain joins TRBV11-2 and TRBJ1-1; D gene ambiguous. V was shortened by 8 bases and J by 0 bases, with 10 bases between the two germline ends. The length of the CDR3 is 13 residues. Germline V gene data show CDR1 as SGHAT and CDR2 as FQNNGV.

The genes are TRBV28 and TRBJ2-7, with 12 bases aligning to TRBD2. The CDR3 loop spans 15 amino acids. Germline-derived CDR1 and CDR2 are MDHEN and SYDVKM. Trimming at V came to 4 bases and at J to 7 bases, leaving 8 bases not matched to a gene. The CDR3 sequence: CASSSGLAGLGEQYF. The DNA of the CDR3 is TGTGCCAGCAGTTCCGGACTAGCGGGATTGGGGGAGCAGTACTTC.

The gene calls are TRBV27 and TRBJ2-7; either TRBD1 or TRBD2 may fit D (5 bases each). CDR1 is MNHEY and CDR2 is SMNVEV in the germline V gene (reference sequence). The CDR3 is 14 residues long. Trimming took 2 bases from V and 7 from J, leaving 15 bases between them. The CDR3, as DNA: TGTGCCAGCAGTTTAGGGGACGGAACTAGTGAGCAGTACTTC. Translating it yields CASSLGDGTSEQYF.

The J gene is TRBJ2-1, the V gene TRBV13; TRBD2 agrees at 8 bases. Germline CDR1 and CDR2: PRHDT and FYEKMQ (reference sequence). J lost 7 bases, V lost 3 bases, and 5 bases had no gene match. The CDR3 extends over 14 amino acids. The CDR3 DNA sequence: TGTGCCAGCAGCTTGGGACTAGGAGGGAATGAGCAGTTCTTC. Translated: CASSLGLGGNEQFF.

This chain connects TRBV27 to TRBJ2-7; D gene uncertain. The CDR3 is made up of 14 amino acids. Germline CDR1 is MNHEY and CDR2 is SMNVEV (reference sequence). V lost 6 bases and J 0 bases, leaving 12 bases between the germline ends. DNA for the CDR3: TGTGCCAGCAGCCCTCTGGCTGGCTCCTACGAGCAGTACTTC. It encodes CASSPLAGSYEQYF.

The chain couples TRBV27 to TRBJ1-4, with D possibly TRBD1 on 5 matching bases. Trimming pared 7 bases from V and 6 bases from J, leaving 15 bases between. The CDR3 has 14 residues. CDR1 is MNHEY and CDR2 is SMNVEV in the germline V gene (reference sequence). The CDR3 DNA is TGTGCCAGCAACACATTGGGGGTAGATGAAAAACTGTTTTTT. Amino acids: CASNTLGVDEKLFF.